The rows below give T cell receptor beta chains drawn from one sample of a study of blood T cell repertoires in COVID-19. The protocol was immunoSEQ multiplex PCR, while the TCRdb copy is restricted to in-frame clones and leaves out a portion. This sample has under 200,000 clones; about four fifths occur once, and the top ten carry approximately 7.6%. The sequencing sample was made of peripheral blood. All receptors derive from a woman aged 55-69 years with COVID-19, enrolled during active disease. Each CDR3 is given with its conserved first and last residue. A D gene is named only where the DNA matches it firmly. Only some rows state a clone size, as once, few, many or a class for expanded clones.

V	size	J	D	CDR3	DNA
TRBV7-9	many	TRBJ2-2	.	CASIPSRAGELFF	TGTGCCAGCATCCCATCGCGAGCCGGGGAGCTGTTTTTT
TRBV7-6	.	TRBJ1-5	.	CASSQQPYQPQHF	TGTGCCAGCAGTCAACAGCCTTATCAGCCCCAGCATTTT
TRBV4-2	.	TRBJ2-3	TRBD1	CASSQDFVPGQGSNTDTQYF	TGTGCCAGCAGCCAAGATTTTGTTCCGGGACAGGGGTCCAACACAGATACGCAGTATTTT
TRBV7-9	.	TRBJ2-7	TRBD2	CASNSGVAPYEQYF	TGTGCCAGCAATAGCGGGGTAGCTCCCTACGAGCAGTACTTC
TRBV9	.	TRBJ2-5	.	CASSVATSPGETQYF	TGTGCCAGCAGCGTAGCTACCAGTCCCGGGGAGACCCAGTACTTC
TRBV3-1/TRBV3-2	.	TRBJ1-6	TRBD1	CASSPSTGESPLHF	TGTGCCAGCAGCCCCTCGACAGGGGAATCACCCCTCCACTTT
TRBV6-5	once	TRBJ2-2	TRBD2	CASRPRGGRTGELFF	TGTGCCAGCAGACCTCGGGGGGGCAGGACCGGGGAGCTGTTTTTT
TRBV2	.	TRBJ2-2	.	CASSERQNTGELFF	TGTGCCAGCAGTGAGCGGCAGAACACCGGGGAGCTGTTTTTT
TRBV28	.	TRBJ2-5	TRBD2	CASSLYGGKETQYF	TGTGCCAGCAGTTTATACGGGGGGAAAGAGACCCAGTACTTC
TRBV28	.	TRBJ1-1	TRBD1	CASRGTANTEAFF	TGTGCCAGCAGGGGGACAGCGAACACTGAAGCTTTCTTT
TRBV19	.	TRBJ2-1	TRBD2	CASTRGLAEINEQFF	TGTGCCAGTACTCGAGGACTAGCGGAGATCAATGAGCAGTTCTTC
TRBV7-9	.	TRBJ1-1	.	CASSLGRAMNTEAFF	TGTGCCAGCAGCTTAGGAAGAGCCATGAACACTGAAGCTTTCTTT
TRBV5-5	.	TRBJ1-3	TRBD1	CASSSSLQRTGSGNTIYF	TGTGCCAGCAGCTCAAGTCTTCAAAGGACAGGATCTGGAAACACCATATATTTT
TRBV19	.	TRBJ1-1	.	CASSVQVNTEAFF	TGTGCCAGTAGTGTACAAGTAAACACTGAAGCTTTCTTT
TRBV5-6	once	TRBJ2-3	TRBD1	CASSLGGTGVTDTQYF	TGTGCCAGCAGCTTGGGCGGGACAGGAGTCACAGATACGCAGTATTTT
TRBV11-2	.	TRBJ2-1	TRBD2	CASSLRGTRGGYNKQFF	TGTGCCAGCAGCTTACGCGGGACTAGAGGAGGTTACAATAAGCAGTTCTTC
TRBV2	.	TRBJ2-1	TRBD2	CASSGAGGPYNEQFF	TGTGCCAGCAGTGGGGCGGGGGGCCCCTACAATGAGCAGTTCTTC
TRBV10-3	.	TRBJ1-1	TRBD1	CAIRGTGSNTEAFF	TGTGCCATCAGGGGGACAGGGTCGAACACTGAAGCTTTCTTT
TRBV9	.	TRBJ2-7	.	CASSPVGGAHEQYF	TGTGCCAGCAGCCCCGTGGGGGGGGCCCACGAGCAGTACTTC
TRBV2	once	TRBJ2-6	.	CASRRRGVSGANVLTF	TGTGCCAGCAGGAGGAGAGGAGTCTCTGGGGCCAACGTCCTGACTTTC
TRBV18	.	TRBJ2-7	.	CASSPLEGPTPTYEQYF	TGTGCCAGCTCACCGTTGGAGGGACCCACCCCGACCTACGAGCAGTACTTC
TRBV9	once	TRBJ1-3	.	CASSPRTASGNTIYF	TGTGCCAGCAGCCCTCGGACAGCTTCTGGAAACACCATATATTTT
TRBV19	.	TRBJ2-2	.	CASSIVRINTGELFF	TGTGCCAGTAGTATTGTCAGGATTAACACCGGGGAGCTGTTTTTT
TRBV7-9	.	TRBJ1-3	.	CASGQGAGNTIYF	TGTGCCAGCGGCCAGGGCGCTGGAAACACCATATATTTT
TRBV7-6	.	TRBJ2-1	TRBD2	CASSFGGRWNEQFF	TGTGCCAGCAGCTTCGGGGGGAGGTGGAATGAGCAGTTCTTC
TRBV28	.	TRBJ2-1	.	CASSPFLQVNEQFF	TGTGCCAGCAGTCCCTTCCTCCAGGTCAATGAGCAGTTCTTC
TRBV3-1/TRBV3-2	.	TRBJ1-2	TRBD1	CASSQDSTGRGYTF	TGTGCCAGCAGCCAAGATTCGACAGGGCGTGGCTACACCTTC
TRBV9	.	TRBJ2-2	.	CASSLQDRSANTGELFF	TGTGCCAGCAGCCTCCAAGACAGATCAGCGAACACCGGGGAGCTGTTTTTT
TRBV5-1	.	TRBJ2-5	TRBD1	CASSEGTGARETQYF	TGCGCCAGCAGCGAAGGGACAGGGGCGAGGGAGACCCAGTACTTC
TRBV3-1/TRBV3-2	once	TRBJ1-1	.	CASSQVRGDTEAFF	TGTGCCAGCAGCCAAGTTCGGGGGGACACTGAAGCTTTCTTT
TRBV29-1	.	TRBJ1-2	.	CSLADPTNYGYTF	TGCAGCCTAGCGGATCCGACTAACTATGGCTACACCTTC
TRBV27	.	TRBJ2-1	TRBD1	CASSPGDRGFNEQFF	TGTGCCAGCTCCCCCGGGGACAGGGGATTCAATGAGCAGTTCTTC
TRBV11-1	.	TRBJ1-1	.	CASSLAGTEAFF	TGTGCCAGCAGCTTAGCCGGGACTGAAGCTTTCTTT
TRBV18	.	TRBJ2-3	TRBD1	CASSPQGVLTDTQYF	TGTGCCAGCTCACCCCAGGGGGTTTTAACAGATACGCAGTATTTT
TRBV6-6	.	TRBJ1-1	.	CASSYLTGNEAFF	TGTGCCAGCAGTTACCTGACAGGTAATGAAGCTTTCTTT
TRBV6-5	.	TRBJ2-1	TRBD1	CASSSGQYNEQFF	TGTGCCAGCAGCTCGGGACAGTACAATGAGCAGTTCTTC
TRBV30	.	TRBJ2-5	.	CAWNPQAAQETQYF	TGTGCCTGGAATCCCCAAGCGGCCCAAGAGACCCAGTACTTC
TRBV7-3	few	TRBJ2-1	.	CASSPSFAVEQFF	TGTGCCAGCAGCCCGTCATTCGCAGTGGAGCAGTTCTTC
TRBV3-1/TRBV3-2	.	TRBJ2-5	.	CASSQAGAGASTGETQYF	TGTGCCAGCAGCCAAGCCGGGGCGGGGGCGAGTACTGGAGAGACCCAGTACTTC
TRBV6-6	.	TRBJ2-1	TRBD2	CASSLSGNNEQFF	TGTGCCAGCAGTTTAAGCGGGAACAATGAGCAGTTCTTC
TRBV28	few	TRBJ2-7	.	CASSYLYSPYEQYF	TGTGCCAGCAGTTACCTGTACAGCCCTTACGAGCAGTACTTC
TRBV30	.	TRBJ1-3	TRBD1	CAWSNGQVSGNTIYF	TGTGCCTGGAGTAATGGACAGGTCTCTGGAAACACCATATATTTT